Listed below are T cell receptor beta chains from one sample, sequenced in a study of blood T cell repertoires in COVID-19. TCRdb's copy holds only in-frame clones and misses some; the assay was immunoSEQ multiplex PCR. The top ten hold roughly a sixth of the sample, which has roughly 100,000 clones, over 75% seen once. The sequenced material came from peripheral blood. The origin of the receptors is a human donor in a cohort sampled during active COVID-19. Both conserved end residues are part of each CDR3. A D gene is named only where the DNA matches it firmly. A clone size is listed for some rows: how often the clone was seen (once, few, many), or a class if it is expanded.

j_call: TRBJ2-7
clone_size: -
d_call: -
v_call: TRBV10-3
cdr3_aa: CAISGTAGFSSYEQYF
cdr3_nt: TGTGCCATCAGTGGGACAGCCGGTTTTAGCTCCTACGAGCAGTACTTC

j_call: TRBJ1-2
clone_size: -
d_call: TRBD1
v_call: TRBV4-1
cdr3_aa: CASSQLGQGKGYGYTF
cdr3_nt: TGCGCCAGCAGCCAATTAGGACAGGGGAAAGGGTATGGCTACACCTTC

j_call: TRBJ2-7
clone_size: -
d_call: TRBD1
v_call: TRBV5-1
cdr3_aa: CASSLAPDRGDHEQYF
cdr3_nt: TGCGCCAGCAGCTTGGCCCCGGACAGGGGAGACCACGAGCAGTACTTC

j_call: TRBJ2-7
clone_size: -
d_call: TRBD1
v_call: TRBV19
cdr3_aa: CASSSWSAGTGDEQYF
cdr3_nt: TGTGCCAGTAGTTCCTGGTCGGCCGGGACAGGGGACGAGCAGTACTTC

j_call: TRBJ1-2
clone_size: -
d_call: -
v_call: TRBV4-2
cdr3_aa: CASSQDLIGPRGYTF
cdr3_nt: TGTGCCAGCAGCCAAGATCTCATTGGGCCGAGAGGCTACACCTTC

j_call: TRBJ2-1
clone_size: -
d_call: TRBD1
v_call: TRBV6-6
cdr3_aa: CASSYSMGQPYNEQFF
cdr3_nt: TGTGCCAGCAGTTACTCGATGGGACAGCCGTATAATGAGCAGTTCTTC

j_call: TRBJ1-2
clone_size: -
d_call: -
v_call: TRBV21-1
cdr3_aa: CASITGVYGYTF
cdr3_nt: TGTGCCAGCATTACGGGGGTCTACGGCTACACCTTC

j_call: TRBJ2-1
clone_size: -
d_call: -
v_call: TRBV6-2/TRBV6-3
cdr3_aa: CASSYGSSYNEQFF
cdr3_nt: TGTGCCAGCAGTTACGGTAGCTCCTACAATGAGCAGTTCTTC

j_call: TRBJ2-3
clone_size: -
d_call: TRBD2
v_call: TRBV2
cdr3_aa: CARGGALAGDTQYF
cdr3_nt: TGTGCCAGAGGGGGGGCGCTAGCGGGTGATACGCAGTATTTT

j_call: TRBJ1-4
clone_size: -
d_call: -
v_call: TRBV19
cdr3_aa: CASSPGWTNEKLFF
cdr3_nt: TGTGCCAGTAGCCCGGGGTGGACTAATGAAAAACTGTTTTTT

j_call: TRBJ1-1
clone_size: -
d_call: TRBD1
v_call: TRBV9
cdr3_aa: CASSVATRGQGEKEAFF
cdr3_nt: TGTGCCAGCAGCGTAGCTACAAGGGGCCAGGGGGAAAAGGAAGCTTTCTTT

j_call: TRBJ2-2
clone_size: -
d_call: -
v_call: TRBV5-4
cdr3_aa: CATSTSLNTGELFF
cdr3_nt: TGTGCCACTTCGACTAGTTTGAACACCGGGGAGCTGTTTTTT

j_call: TRBJ2-2
clone_size: -
d_call: -
v_call: TRBV3-1/TRBV3-2
cdr3_aa: CASSQRDTNTGELFF
cdr3_nt: TGTGCCAGCAGCCAAAGGGACACGAACACCGGGGAGCTGTTTTTT

j_call: TRBJ2-3
clone_size: -
d_call: -
v_call: TRBV7-8
cdr3_aa: CASSQLSPGSTDTQYF
cdr3_nt: TGTGCCAGCAGCCAACTTTCTCCGGGTAGCACAGATACGCAGTATTTT

j_call: TRBJ2-7
clone_size: -
d_call: -
v_call: TRBV7-8
cdr3_aa: CASSTGLPYEQYF
cdr3_nt: TGTGCCAGCAGCACGGGACTCCCCTACGAGCAGTACTTC

j_call: TRBJ2-7
clone_size: few
d_call: -
v_call: TRBV7-3
cdr3_aa: CASSPDAGYYEQYF
cdr3_nt: TGTGCCAGCAGCCCAGATGCGGGATACTACGAGCAGTACTTC

j_call: TRBJ1-2
clone_size: -
d_call: TRBD1
v_call: TRBV7-6
cdr3_aa: CASSQFRDRGNYGYTF
cdr3_nt: TGTGCCAGCAGCCAGTTCCGGGACAGGGGGAACTATGGCTACACCTTC

j_call: TRBJ1-3
clone_size: -
d_call: -
v_call: TRBV19
cdr3_aa: CASSIEKGAPGNTIYF
cdr3_nt: TGTGCCAGTAGTATTGAGAAGGGAGCTCCTGGAAACACCATATATTTT

j_call: TRBJ2-5
clone_size: -
d_call: TRBD2
v_call: TRBV6-8
cdr3_aa: CASSRTERGIQETQYF
cdr3_nt: TGTGCCAGCAGCCGGACTGAGCGGGGGATCCAAGAGACCCAGTACTTC

j_call: TRBJ2-1
clone_size: -
d_call: -
v_call: TRBV19
cdr3_aa: CASSSQSRTRNEQFF
cdr3_nt: TGTGCCAGTAGTTCCCAAAGTCGGACACGTAATGAGCAGTTCTTC

j_call: TRBJ1-4
clone_size: -
d_call: -
v_call: TRBV5-8
cdr3_aa: CASSLGGVEKLFF
cdr3_nt: TGTGCCAGCAGCTTAGGAGGGGTTGAAAAACTGTTTTTT

j_call: TRBJ2-7
clone_size: -
d_call: TRBD1
v_call: TRBV6-2/TRBV6-3
cdr3_aa: CASSIGQGVVYEQYF
cdr3_nt: TGTGCCAGCAGTATCGGACAGGGGGTTGTCTACGAGCAGTACTTC